Shown below are 25 T cell receptor beta chains from a single sample sequenced in a study of long-term antiretroviral therapy in people with HIV. The assay used was immunoSEQ (version v3.0), run at survey level. Method: immunoSEQ multiplex PCR; TCRdb's copy keeps in-frame clones and lacks some. The sample carries some 28,000 clones, around 83% recorded once. Sample: unsorted PBMCs, taken 0.8 years after starting antiretroviral therapy. The receptors originated from a woman aged 25 to 39 with HIV.

The gene calls are TRBV15 and TRBJ2-7; 10 nucleotides line up with TRBD1. J gave up 2 bases and V 1 base, and 11 bases lay outside the gene matches. CDR1 is LNHNV and CDR2 is YYDKDF in the germline V gene (reference sequence). This CDR3 region has 18 residues. This chain's CDR3 is CATSRGPPTGTGAYEQYF. The DNA for the CDR3 is TGTGCCACCAGCAGAGGACCACCGACCGGGACAGGGGCCTACGAGCAGTACTTC.

The table lists this clone with a few counts. V gene TRBV2 combines with J gene TRBJ2-3; 12 positions agree with TRBD2. Looked up from germline, CDR1 is SNHLY and CDR2 is FYNNEI. CDR3 length: 16 amino acids. Germline trimming cut 5 bases from V and 4 bases from J; bases unmatched to any gene: 7. CDR3 in DNA: TGTGCCAGCAGTCTGACGGCTAGCGGGGGGGCAGATACGCAGTATTTT. Its protein is CASSLTASGGADTQYF.

This chain joins TRBV7-2 and TRBJ2-3; 8 bases fit TRBD2. Losses at the gene ends were 4 bases for V and 4 bases for J; bases not matched to a gene: 4. CDR3 length: 14 amino acids. Germline loops: CDR1 SGHTA, CDR2 FQGNSA. The CDR3 is CASSWAGGADTQYF. Written as DNA, the CDR3 is TGTGCCAGCAGCTGGGCCGGGGGGGCAGATACGCAGTATTTT.

This clone was seen more than once but under ten times. V usage is TRBV2 and J usage is TRBJ1-3, with D tentatively TRBD1 (5 bases). The CDR3 covers 15 residues. Germline V gives CDR1 SNHLY, CDR2 FYNNEI. V lost 8 bases and J lost 0, with 14 bases in between. The CDR3 DNA follows: TGTGCCAGCTCACCAAACAGGCCCTCTGGAAACACCATATATTTT. Encoded protein: CASSPNRPSGNTIYF.

This clone was counted only a few times. V usage is TRBV5-1 and J usage is TRBJ1-2; 8 nucleotides match TRBD1. J was trimmed by 5 bases and V by 4 bases; bases with no gene match: 7. From germline, CDR1 is SGHRS and CDR2 YFSETQ. The CDR3 covers 14 residues. Here the CDR3 DNA reads TGCGCCAGCAGCGTTGAGGGACAGGTGTATGGCTACACCTTC. It is translated as CASSVEGQVYGYTF. The full variable domain, rest sourced from reference TRBV5-1 and TRBJ1-2, is KAGVTQTPRYLIKTRGQQVTLSCSPISGHRSVSWYQQTPGQGLQFLFEYFSETQRNKGNFPGRFSGRQFSNSRSEMNVSTLELGDSALYLCASSVEGQVYGYTFGSGTRLTVV.

V is TRBV19 and J is TRBJ2-7; 8 positions agree with TRBD1. Germline lookup yields CDR1 LNHDA and CDR2 SQIVND (reference sequence). The CDR3 is 16 residues long. The V gene end was trimmed by 5 bases and the J gene end by 0 bases; junction bases not matched to a gene: 9. The CDR3 region has the DNA TGTGCCAGTAGTGCGGGACAGGAAAGGAGCTCCTACGAGCAGTACTTC. Protein sequence: CASSAGQERSSYEQYF.

J is TRBJ1-2 and V is TRBV5-8; D gene ambiguous. The CDR3 consists of 10 residues. In germline, CDR1 is SGHTS, CDR2 YDEGEE. V was shortened by 0 bases and J by 7 bases, with 1 base between the two germline ends. The CDR3 nucleotides are TGTGCCAGCAGCTTGGTTGGCTACACCTTC. It yields the protein CASSLVGYTF.

The chain has TRBV30 and TRBJ2-5; TRBD2 is a possible D gene (6 bases). V lost 1 base to trimming and J lost 4 bases, with 10 bases between them. The CDR3 has 13 residues. From germline, CDR1 is GTSNPN and CDR2 SVGIG (reference sequence). CDR3: CAWSGVEGETQYF. Here the CDR3 DNA reads TGTGCCTGGAGTGGGGTGGAGGGAGAGACCCAGTACTTC.

V is TRBV5-1 and J is TRBJ2-7; 11 bases map to TRBD1. The J segment lost 5 bases and the V segment lost 3 bases, leaving 4 bases of the junction unmatched. The CDR3 runs to 14 residues. Germline assignment: CDR1 SGHRS and CDR2 YFSETQ. The CDR3 nucleotides read TGCGCCAGCAGCTCCGGGGACAGGGGGAACGAGCAGTACTTC. Translated, it gives CASSSGDRGNEQYF.

This clone came up a few times. The chain employs TRBV9 and TRBJ2-5; D gene uncertain. The CDR3 is 14 residues long. V dropped 0 bases and J dropped 5 bases, with 11 bases sitting between them. Germline-derived CDR1 and CDR2 are SGDLS and YYNGEE. The CDR3 DNA reads TGTGCCAGCAGCGTAGCAGGCTTCGGGGAGACCCAGTACTTC. The encoded protein is CASSVAGFGETQYF. Drawing the rest from reference TRBV9 and TRBJ2-5, the complete variable domain is DSGVTQTPKHLITATGQRVTLRCSPRSGDLSVYWYQQSLDQGLQFLIQYYNGEERAKGNILERFSAQQFPDLHSELNLSSLELGDSALYFCASSVAGFGETQYFGPGTRLLVL.

This chain links TRBV15 with TRBJ1-6; no reliable D call. Trimming took 6 bases from V and 8 from J, leaving 11 bases between them. This CDR3 is 13 amino acids long. In germline, CDR1 is LNHNV, CDR2 YYDKDF (reference sequence). The CDR3 DNA follows: TGTGCCACCAGTGGAGGCGGATATTCACCCCTCCACTTT. Amino acid sequence: CATSGGGYSPLHF. Full variable domain (outside the CDR3, taken from reference TRBV15 and TRBJ1-6): DAMVIQNPRYQVTQFGKPVTLSCSQTLNHNVMYWYQQKSSQAPKLLFHYYDKDFNNEADTPDNFQSRRPNTSFCFLDIRSPGLGDTAMYLCATSGGGYSPLHFGNGTRLTVT.

This chain connects TRBV4-1 to TRBJ1-2; 12 nucleotides agree with TRBD1. V was clipped by 4 bases and J by 2 bases; unmatched bases: 20. There are 21 residues in the CDR3. Per germline, CDR1 MGHRA and CDR2 YSYEKL. CDR3 sequence reads: CASSPSPIIYWDRGQNYGYTF. DNA for the CDR3: TGCGCCAGCAGCCCCTCTCCCATTATTTACTGGGACAGGGGGCAGAACTATGGCTACACCTTC.

The V gene is TRBV13, the J gene TRBJ1-3; D not certain. Trimming cost V 2 bases and J 8 bases, with 10 bases left between them. The CDR3 loop spans 13 amino acids. The germline gives CDR1 PRHDT, CDR2 FYEKMQ (reference sequence). The CDR3: CASSLRVGDTIYF. CDR3 nucleotides: TGTGCCAGCAGCTTACGGGTGGGCGACACCATATATTTT.

The V and J genes are TRBV30 and TRBJ2-7; no clear D gene. The CDR3 contains 11 residues. In germline, CDR1 is GTSNPN, CDR2 SVGIG (reference sequence). Deletions cut 4 bases from V and 0 bases from J, with 4 bases between. Here the CDR3 reads CAWTSSYEQYF. The CDR3 coding sequence is TGTGCCTGGACTAGCTCCTACGAGCAGTACTTC.

V gene TRBV4-1 combines with J gene TRBJ1-5; D is possibly TRBD1 (5 bases). The length of the CDR3 is 17 residues. Germline-derived CDR1 and CDR2 are MGHRA and YSYEKL. Trimming pared 4 bases from V and 2 bases from J, leaving 18 bases between. CDR3 sequence: CASSPLITGAGNQPQHF. The CDR3 bases are TGCGCCAGCAGCCCTTTAATAACAGGAGCTGGCAATCAGCCCCAGCATTTT.

This clone was detected once. The genes are TRBV6-1 and TRBJ1-5, with a tentative D call TRBD1 (6 bases). The V end lost 3 bases, the J end lost 7 bases, and 7 bases lay between the germline ends. CDR1 is MNHNS and CDR2 is SASEGT in the germline V gene. The CDR3 consists of 12 residues. The CDR3 loop is CASSERGQPQHF. The CDR3 bases are TGTGCCAGCAGTGAGAGGGGGCAGCCCCAGCATTTT.

V and J are TRBV6-1 and TRBJ2-7; perhaps TRBD1 as D (6 bases). The CDR3 covers 14 residues. V was shortened by 6 bases and J by 0 bases, with 12 bases between the two germline ends. Germline V lookup: CDR1 MNHNS, CDR2 SASEGT. The CDR3 here is CASSDRKSSYEQYF. The DNA of the CDR3 is TGTGCCAGCAGCGACAGGAAGAGCTCCTACGAGCAGTACTTC.

The V gene is TRBV29-1, the J gene TRBJ2-3; D may correspond to TRBD1 or TRBD2 (5 bases each). Germline CDR1 reads SQVTM; CDR2 reads ANQGSEA. The CDR3 extends over 14 amino acids. Trimming removed 4 bases from V and 2 bases from J, with 13 bases in between. The CDR3 DNA is TGCAGCGTTGCGTCGGCAGGGACCACAGATACGCAGTATTTT. It yields the protein CSVASAGTTDTQYF.

The chain uses TRBV6-1 and TRBJ2-1; D is unresolved. Germline CDR1 is MNHNS and CDR2 is SASEGT. V was pared by 3 bases and J by 15 bases, with 12 bases between. This CDR3 has 11 amino acids. DNA of the CDR3: TGTGCCAGCAGTGATGGGAATCCGCCGTTCTTC. Translated: CASSDGNPPFF.

The rearrangement uses TRBV2 and TRBJ2-1; 8 positions agree with TRBD2. The J segment lost 7 bases and the V segment lost 7 bases, leaving 18 bases of the junction unmatched. There are 17 residues in the CDR3. Germline loops: CDR1 SNHLY, CDR2 FYNNEI. The CDR3 sequence: CASTASSPAGLGNEQFF. In DNA, the CDR3 is TGTGCCAGCACTGCGTCATCTCCTGCGGGACTAGGGAATGAGCAGTTCTTC.

The CDR3 nucleotides are TGTGCTAGTGGTCAGGGACAGGGTGGCACCGGGGAGCTGTTTTTT. It specifies CASGQGQGGTGELFF. V is TRBV12-5 and J is TRBJ2-2, with 9 positions matching TRBD1. Germline V gene lookup returns CDR1 LGHNT and CDR2 FRNRAP. CDR3 length: 15 amino acids. With V trimmed by 5 bases and J by 4 bases, 5 bases remained unmatched.

The J gene is TRBJ1-1, the V gene TRBV10-2; D uncertain. Germline V gene lookup returns CDR1 WSHSY and CDR2 SAAADI. Deletions cut 2 bases from V and 0 bases from J, with 10 bases between. The CDR3 totals 15 residues. The CDR3 loop is CASSEAAGMNTEAFF. DNA for the CDR3: TGCGCCAGCAGTGAGGCTGCAGGCATGAACACTGAAGCTTTCTTT.

V is TRBV7-9 and J is TRBJ2-5; TRBD2 matches 9 bases. Looked up from germline, CDR1 is SEHNR and CDR2 is FQNEAQ (reference sequence). Losses at the gene ends were 5 bases for V and 3 bases for J; bases not matched to a gene: 13. This CDR3 region has 17 residues. The CDR3 nucleotides are TGTGCCAGCAGCCCGCGACTAGCGGTCCAGAGGGAAGAGACCCAGTACTTC. Protein sequence: CASSPRLAVQREETQYF.

This clone was seen once. The chain couples TRBV5-1 to TRBJ2-6, with 8 nucleotides matching TRBD1. The CDR3 loop spans 15 amino acids. Germline trimming cut 2 bases from V and 4 bases from J; bases unmatched to any gene: 2. CDR1 and CDR2 (germline): SGHRS, YFSETQ. The CDR3 nucleotides read TGCGCCAGCAGCTTCGGGACAGGAGGGGCCAACGTCCTGACTTTC. It yields the protein CASSFGTGGANVLTF.

The chain has TRBV18 and TRBJ1-1; weak D call: TRBD1 (5 bases). From germline, CDR1 is KGHSH and CDR2 LQKENI. With 0 bases removed from V and 11 bases from J, the gap between germline ends came to 13 bases. The CDR3 is 13 amino acids. Written as DNA, the CDR3 is TGTGCCAGCTCACCACCGTCGGGGAGGGACGCTTTCTTT. Translation: CASSPPSGRDAFF.